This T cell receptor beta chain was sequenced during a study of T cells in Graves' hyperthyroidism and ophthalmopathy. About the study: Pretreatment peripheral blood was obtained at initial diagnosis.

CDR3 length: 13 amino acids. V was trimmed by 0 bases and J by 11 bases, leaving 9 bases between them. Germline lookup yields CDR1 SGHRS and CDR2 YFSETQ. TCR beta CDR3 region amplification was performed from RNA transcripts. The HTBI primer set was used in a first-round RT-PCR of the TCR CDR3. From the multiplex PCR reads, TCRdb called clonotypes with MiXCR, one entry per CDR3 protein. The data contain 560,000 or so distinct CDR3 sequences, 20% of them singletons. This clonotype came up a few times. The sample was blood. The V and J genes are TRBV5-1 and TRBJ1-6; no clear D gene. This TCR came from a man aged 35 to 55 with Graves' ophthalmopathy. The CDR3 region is CASSLGAVTPLHF. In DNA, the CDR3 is TGCGCCAGCAGCTTGGGTGCGGTTACACCCCTCCACTTT.